The 4 T cell receptor beta chains given below trace back to one sample, sequenced in a study of early T cells in non-severe SARS-CoV-2 infection. TCRdb called the 5' RACE reads again in MiXCR, with one record for every CDR3 protein. In the table there are around 27,000 distinct CDR3 sequences, 6% to 7% of which are singletons. The sequencing sample was made of whole blood. These TCRs come from an adult who was a healthcare worker with PCR-confirmed SARS-CoV-2 infection or an uninfected control (not recorded which).

This clonotype has a count of ten or more. The rearrangement joins TRBV9 to TRBJ2-7; D might be TRBD2 (5 bases). The germline V and J ends were trimmed by 0 bases and 0 bases, with 10 bases remaining between them. The CDR3 length is 15 residues. The V gene's germline CDR1 is SGDLS and CDR2 YYNGEE. The CDR3 loop is CASSVGHGSSYEQYF. CDR3 nucleotides: TGTGCCAGCAGCGTAGGGCATGGGAGCTCCTACGAGCAGTACTTC.

The chain has TRBV5-4 and TRBJ2-7; 7 bases line up with TRBD1. From germline, CDR1 is SGHNT and CDR2 YYREEE (reference sequence). The CDR3 spans 14 residues. The J segment lost 7 bases and the V segment lost 2 bases, leaving 9 bases of the junction unmatched. Written as DNA, the CDR3 is TGTGCCAGCAGCTTCGGACAGGCGCAGGGGGAGCAGTACTTC. Protein sequence: CASSFGQAQGEQYF.

The table lists this clonotype with many counts. The chain recombines TRBV11-2 with TRBJ2-5, with TRBD2 matching 8 bases. CDR1 is SGHAT, CDR2 FQNNGV, per germline. The CDR3 extends over 13 amino acids. The V segment lost 7 bases and the J segment 5 bases; nucleotides outside the gene matches: 6. DNA of the CDR3: TGTGCCAGCACCATAGCGGGATCCGAGACCCAGTACTTC. Encoded protein: CASTIAGSETQYF. Together with reference TRBV11-2 and TRBJ2-5, the CDR3 gives the full variable domain: EAGVAQSPRYKIIEKRQSVAFWCNPISGHATLYWYQQILGQGPKLLIQFQNNGVVDDSQLPKDRFSAERLKGVDSTLKIQPAKLEDSAVYLCASTIAGSETQYFGPGTRLLVL.

Ten or more counts support this clonotype. The rearrangement joins TRBV7-8 to TRBJ2-1; TRBD2 aligns across 11 bases. The junction had 5 bases not matched to a gene; V was cut back by 1 base and J by 9 bases. Germline V gene data show CDR1 as SGHVS and CDR2 as FQNEAQ. CDR3 length: 15 residues. The DNA of the CDR3 is TGTGCCAGCAGCTTAGGACTAGCGGGACGGGGTGAGCAGTTCTTC. Its translation: CASSLGLAGRGEQFF. The entire variable domain, with the rest obtained from reference TRBV7-8 and TRBJ2-1, is as follows: GAGVSQSPRYKVAKRGQDVALRCDPISGHVSLFWYQQALGQGPEFLTYFQNEAQLDKSGLPSDRFFAERPEGSVSTLKIQRTQQEDSAVYLCASSLGLAGRGEQFFGPGTRLTVL.